The 29 T cell receptor beta chains presented below share a single source sample, sequenced in a study of Graves' ophthalmopathy and Graves' hyperthyroidism. Investigators amplified TCR beta CDR3 regions from RNA transcripts. In the first round, RT-PCR was carried out with HTBI primers, and a multiplex PCR formed the second round. TCRdb ran MiXCR on the multiplex PCR reads and lists one entry per CDR3 protein. The sample consists of tens of thousands of distinct CDR3 sequences, around 50% of them appearing once. Source material: peripheral blood. The receptors originated from an adult woman with stable Graves' hyperthyroidism.

The chain employs TRBV12-3 or TRBV12-4 and TRBJ1-4; a possible D gene is TRBD1 (5 bases). Between the trimmed V and J ends, which lost 3 bases and 6 bases, there was a span of 11 bases. CDR3 length: 14 residues. The CDR3 loop is CASSFIGVDEKLFF. The CDR3 nucleotides are TGTGCCAGCAGTTTTATAGGGGTTGATGAAAAACTGTTTTTT.

The chain carries TRBV20-1 and TRBJ2-1; perhaps D is TRBD1 or TRBD2 (5 bases each). The CDR3 loop spans 17 amino acids. Trimming removed 3 bases from V and 7 bases from J, with 25 bases in between. The germline CDR1 and CDR2 sequences are DFQATT and SNEGSKA (reference sequence). The CDR3 DNA reads TGCAGTGCTAGTGGGACCCTCTACGGCGGTTTGGGGAATGAGCAGTTCTTC. This sequence encodes CSASGTLYGGLGNEQFF.

This clonotype is medium-sized by share. The chain combines TRBV19 with TRBJ2-2; D is unresolved. The ends were cut back, 3 bases at V and 6 bases at J, with 11 bases in the middle. This CDR3 is 14 amino acids long. Germline values: CDR1 LNHDA, CDR2 SQIVND (reference sequence). Here the CDR3 reads CASSMVKYSGELFF. The CDR3 DNA reads TGTGCCAGTAGTATGGTCAAGTATTCCGGGGAGCTGTTTTTT.

The chain links TRBV10-2 to TRBJ1-5; weak D call: TRBD1 (6 bases). CDR1 is WSHSY, CDR2 SAAADI, per germline. The V and J ends lost 6 bases and 7 bases respectively, with 10 bases between them. The CDR3 spans 12 residues. Here the CDR3 DNA reads TGCGCCAGCAGCTACAGGGACCAGCCCCAGCATTTT. Its protein is CASSYRDQPQHF.

J is TRBJ2-7 and V is TRBV20-1, with TRBD2 as a possible D gene (6 bases). V lost 3 bases to trimming and J lost 5 bases, with 20 bases between them. This CDR3 region has 15 residues. Germline V gene lookup returns CDR1 DFQATT and CDR2 SNEGSKA (reference sequence). CDR3 in amino acids: CSARVLPGRGNEQYF. The CDR3 DNA sequence: TGCAGTGCTAGGGTCCTACCTGGGCGGGGAAACGAGCAGTACTTC.

This clonotype was seen repeatedly, ten times or more. The chain combines TRBV10-2 with TRBJ2-3; 8 bases align to TRBD2. This CDR3 region has 14 residues. CDR1 is WSHSY and CDR2 is SAAADI in the germline V gene. The V gene end was trimmed by 8 bases and the J gene end by 4 bases; junction bases not matched to a gene: 8. CDR3 loop: CASGGGAGADTQYF. DNA for the CDR3: TGCGCCAGCGGGGGGGGAGCGGGGGCAGATACGCAGTATTTT.

By its share, this clonotype is medium-sized. The V gene is TRBV9, the J gene TRBJ2-7; D is tentatively TRBD1 or TRBD2 (5 bases each). V lost 0 bases, J lost 3 bases, and 13 bases lay in between. CDR1 and CDR2 (germline): SGDLS, YYNGEE. The CDR3 is 15 amino acids. The CDR3 coding sequence is TGTGCCAGCAGCGTAGGGGACCCTCTCTACTACGAGCAGTACTTC. This gives the protein CASSVGDPLYYEQYF.

Ten or more counts support this clonotype. This chain links TRBV5-1 with TRBJ2-3, with D unclear. This CDR3 contains 18 residues. CDR1 is SGHRS and CDR2 is YFSETQ in the germline V gene. Between the trimmed V and J ends, which lost 0 bases and 4 bases, there was a span of 21 bases. The DNA of the CDR3 is TGCGCCAGCAGCTTGGGGGAATGGAGAAGGGAACGGGCAGATACGCAGTATTTT. This encodes CASSLGEWRRERADTQYF. Variable domain in full (rest from reference TRBV5-1 and TRBJ2-3): KAGVTQTPRYLIKTRGQQVTLSCSPISGHRSVSWYQQTPGQGLQFLFEYFSETQRNKGNFPGRFSGRQFSNSRSEMNVSTLELGDSALYLCASSLGEWRRERADTQYFGPGTRLTVL.

By sample share, this clonotype is medium-sized. V is TRBV10-2 and J is TRBJ1-1; D possibly corresponds to TRBD1 (6 bases). V shed 3 bases and J shed 1 base, with 12 bases lying between them. Germline-derived CDR1 and CDR2 are WSHSY and SAAADI. The CDR3 runs to 15 residues. The CDR3, as DNA: TGCGCCAGCAGTGAATGGGGGCGCGGGAACACTGAAGCTTTCTTT. Residues: CASSEWGRGNTEAFF.

This clonotype was counted at least ten times. V usage is TRBV6-1 and J usage is TRBJ2-3, with a possible D match to TRBD2 (5 bases). Germline V lookup: CDR1 MNHNS, CDR2 SASEGT. The CDR3 runs to 14 residues. Trimming pared 2 bases from V and 2 bases from J, leaving 8 bases between. The CDR3 nucleotides read TGTGCCAGCAGTGAACAGACTACCACAGATACGCAGTATTTT. The encoded protein is CASSEQTTTDTQYF.

The chain joins TRBV7-3 to TRBJ1-3; no firm D call. The germline gives CDR1 SGHTA, CDR2 FQGTGA. The CDR3 consists of 13 residues. Trimming removed 2 bases at V and 4 bases at J, with 6 bases between. Here the CDR3 reads CASSLDMGNTIYF. CDR3 bases: TGTGCCAGCAGCTTAGATATGGGAAACACCATATATTTT.

This clonotype was found many times. The chain carries TRBV12-3 or TRBV12-4 and TRBJ2-7; D might be TRBD2 (5 bases). This CDR3 comprises 13 residues. Trimming left V 3 bases short and J 1 base short, with 7 bases between. Written as DNA, the CDR3 is TGTGCCAGCAGTTTTGGCGGGTCCTACGAGCAGTACTTC. Amino acid sequence: CASSFGGSYEQYF.

This clonotype was observed a few times. Germline and junction disagree at one end, which may indicate a read error. The gene calls are TRBV9 and TRBJ2-6; a weak D match, TRBD1 (5 bases). There are 14 residues in the CDR3. The V gene's germline CDR1 is SGDLS and CDR2 YYNGEE. This CDR3 reads CASSTPPGASVLTF. CDR3 sequence (DNA): TGTGCCAGCAGTACCCCCCCTGGGGCCAGCGTCCTGACTTTC.

Judged by abundance, this clonotype is medium-sized. The V gene is TRBV5-1, the J gene TRBJ1-2; maybe TRBD1 (5 bases). The CDR3 is 13 residues long. V lost 5 bases and J 6 bases, leaving 14 bases between the germline ends. Germline V lookup: CDR1 SGHRS, CDR2 YFSETQ. The CDR3 nucleotides are TGCGCCAGCAGGAGGGAGCAGGGACATGGCTACACCTTC. It translates to CASRREQGHGYTF.

This clonotype was seen ten or more times. This sequence joins TRBV27 and TRBJ2-5, with 16 bases that match TRBD2. Germline assignment: CDR1 MNHEY and CDR2 SMNVEV (reference sequence). The CDR3 length is 19 residues. V was clipped by 5 bases and J by 4 bases; unmatched bases: 13. CDR3 loop: CASSTHPGLAGGLGETQYF. Written as DNA, the CDR3 is TGTGCCAGCAGTACGCATCCGGGACTAGCGGGAGGGCTCGGAGAGACCCAGTACTTC.

This clonotype is medium-sized by share. The CDR3 region has the DNA TGCAGTGCTAGAGTTGACGGGGGGATCTACAATGAGCAGTTCTTC. Its translation is CSARVDGGIYNEQFF. This chain connects TRBV20-1 to TRBJ2-1; 7 bases are shared with TRBD2. The CDR3 runs to 15 residues. Germline assignment: CDR1 DFQATT and CDR2 SNEGSKA (reference sequence). V shed 1 base and J 3 bases; nucleotides not matched to a gene: 6.

V gene TRBV15 combines with J gene TRBJ2-7; 8 bases agree with TRBD2. Germline loops: CDR1 LNHNV, CDR2 YYDKDF (reference sequence). V dropped 1 base and J dropped 5; count of bases not matched to a gene: 10. The CDR3 has 16 amino acids. CDR3 bases: TGTGCCACCAGCAGAGCACCGGGGGGGGCGCCGAACGAGCAGTACTTC. This sequence encodes CATSRAPGGAPNEQYF. Based on the CDR3 plus reference TRBV15 and TRBJ2-7, the full variable domain is DAMVIQNPRYQVTQFGKPVTLSCSQTLNHNVMYWYQQKSSQAPKLLFHYYDKDFNNEADTPDNFQSRRPNTSFCFLDIRSPGLGDTAMYLCATSRAPGGAPNEQYFGPGTRLTVT.

This clonotype counts as medium-sized. The gene calls are TRBV10-3 and TRBJ2-3; D is possibly TRBD1 or TRBD2 (5 bases each). Germline CDR1 is ENHRY and CDR2 is SYGVKD. V was shortened by 5 bases and J by 7 bases, with 10 bases between the two germline ends. This CDR3 contains 12 residues. The chain's CDR3 is CAISRGANTQYF. CDR3 sequence (DNA): TGTGCCATCAGTCGAGGGGCAAATACGCAGTATTTT.

This clonotype was counted ten times or more. A read error may be the cause here, since a much bigger clone is one base away. This chain connects TRBV28 to TRBJ2-3, with 9 bases aligning to TRBD2. The CDR3 has 15 amino acids. CDR1 is MDHEN and CDR2 is SYDVKM in the germline V gene. CDR3 amino acids: CARSRISGSTDTQYF. For the CDR3, the DNA is TGTGCCCGCAGTAGGATTAGCGGGAGTACAGATACGCAGTATTTT.

About this clonotype itself: One end of the junction is discordant with germline, which a read error may explain. The chain carries TRBV20-1 and TRBJ2-5; TRBD1 is a possible D gene (6 bases). Germline loops: CDR1 DFQATT, CDR2 SNEGSKA (reference sequence). This CDR3 comprises 14 residues. CDR3 loop: CSAGGDMGVETQNF. The CDR3 region has the DNA TGCAGTGCTGGTGGGGACATGGGCGTAGAGACCCAGAACTTC.

J is TRBJ2-7 and V is TRBV25-1; D tentatively reads TRBD1 or TRBD2 (6 bases each). V lost 3 bases, J lost 5 bases, and 11 bases lay in between. The CDR3 totals 13 residues. Germline values: CDR1 MGHDK, CDR2 SYGVNS. CDR3 DNA: TGTGCCAGCAGTGATTGGGGGGCCCACGAGCAGTACTTC. Its translation: CASSDWGAHEQYF.

The chain carries TRBV20-1 and TRBJ1-2; 9 nucleotides match TRBD1. CDR3 size: 14 residues. J was trimmed by 2 bases and V by 0 bases; bases with no gene match: 1. In germline, CDR1 is DFQATT, CDR2 SNEGSKA (reference sequence). CDR3: CSAREQGANYGYTF. The CDR3 nucleotides read TGCAGTGCTAGAGAACAGGGGGCAAACTATGGCTACACCTTC.

The rearrangement links TRBV29-1 to TRBJ2-2, with 7 bases aligning to TRBD1. The ends lost 6 bases at V and 3 bases at J; junction bases unmatched: 4. This CDR3 has 13 residues. The germline V gene encodes CDR1 SQVTM and CDR2 ANQGSEA. This CDR3 reads CSVPQGYTGELFF. CDR3 sequence (DNA): TGCAGCGTCCCACAGGGGTACACCGGGGAGCTGTTTTTT.

Many counts were recorded for this clonotype. CDR3 amino acids: CAATGLFTDTQYF. CDR3 sequence (DNA): TGTGCCGCCACAGGGTTGTTCACAGATACGCAGTATTTT. The V gene is TRBV11-2, the J gene TRBJ2-3; tentative D call: TRBD1 (6 bases). The CDR3 runs to 13 residues. V was trimmed by 11 bases and J by 2 bases, leaving 14 bases between them. CDR1 SGHAT and CDR2 FQNNGV come from the germline V gene.

The J gene is TRBJ2-1, the V gene TRBV20-1; a weak D match, TRBD2 (7 bases). CDR1 is DFQATT, CDR2 SNEGSKA, per germline (reference sequence). With 5 bases removed from V and 4 bases from J, the gap between germline ends came to 21 bases. The CDR3 spans 16 residues. This CDR3 is CSAEGGAGLGYNEQFF. For the CDR3, the DNA is TGCAGTGCTGAAGGGGGGGCAGGGTTGGGATACAATGAGCAGTTCTTC.

This chain joins TRBV20-1 and TRBJ2-1; 10 nucleotides align to TRBD2. CDR1 and CDR2 (germline): DFQATT, SNEGSKA (reference sequence). V shed 2 bases, J shed 5 bases, and the junction held 3 bases outside the gene matches. This CDR3 has 14 amino acids. CDR3 sequence (DNA): TGCAGTGCTAGAATCCTAGCGGGGGACAATGAGCAGTTCTTC. Translating it yields CSARILAGDNEQFF.

This chain joins TRBV12-3 or TRBV12-4 and TRBJ2-7, with 12 nucleotides matching TRBD2. V gave up 5 bases and J gave up 0 bases; unmatched junction bases: 2. This CDR3 region has 15 residues. CDR3 amino acids: CASSQLAGGSYEQYF. The CDR3 DNA is TGTGCCAGCAGTCAACTAGCGGGAGGCTCCTACGAGCAGTACTTC.

In regard to this clonotype: A junction end diverges from the germline sequence, so it may reflect a read error. The chain carries TRBV28 and TRBJ1-5; the match to TRBD1 covers 8 bases. This CDR3 contains 16 residues. Per germline, CDR1 MDHEN and CDR2 SYDVKM. The CDR3 spells CAISWTGSMRNQPQHF. The DNA for the CDR3 is TGTGCCATCAGTTGGACAGGGAGCATGCGCAATCAGCCCCAGCATTTT.

There are many counts of this clonotype. The chain is built from TRBV4-1 and TRBJ2-1; tentative D call: TRBD2 (6 bases). V gave up 1 base and J gave up 8 bases, with 21 bases separating them. Germline V gene lookup returns CDR1 MGHRA and CDR2 YSYEKL. The CDR3 is 17 amino acids. The CDR3 DNA follows: TGCGCCAGCAGCCAAGGTGGTGGGACTCAAGTTGGGGATGAGCAGTTCTTC. As protein: CASSQGGGTQVGDEQFF.